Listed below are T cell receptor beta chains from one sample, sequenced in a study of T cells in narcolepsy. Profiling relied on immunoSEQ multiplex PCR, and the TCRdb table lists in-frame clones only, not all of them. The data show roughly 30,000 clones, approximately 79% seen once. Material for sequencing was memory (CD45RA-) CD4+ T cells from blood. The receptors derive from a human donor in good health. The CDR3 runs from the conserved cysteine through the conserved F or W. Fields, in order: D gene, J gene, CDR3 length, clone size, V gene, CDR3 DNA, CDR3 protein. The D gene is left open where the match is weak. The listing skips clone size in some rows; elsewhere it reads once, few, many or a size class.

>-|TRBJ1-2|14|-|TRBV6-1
TGTGCCAGCAGTGATGCGGACAGATTACGGGGCTACACCTTC
CASSDADRLRGYTF
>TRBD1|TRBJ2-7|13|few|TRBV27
TGTGCCAGCAGTTTGAGGACAGGGCGCGAGCAGTACTTC
CASSLRTGREQYF
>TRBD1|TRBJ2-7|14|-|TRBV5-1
TGCGCCAGCCTATACCGGGACAGGGTCTACGAGCAGTACTTC
CASLYRDRVYEQYF
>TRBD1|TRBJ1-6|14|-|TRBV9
TGTGCCAGCAGCAAGGGACAGGGAGGGTCACCCCTCCACTTT
CASSKGQGGSPLHF
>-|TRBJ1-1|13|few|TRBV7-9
TGTGCCAGCCAGGGACACAAGAACACTGAAGCTTTCTTT
CASQGHKNTEAFF
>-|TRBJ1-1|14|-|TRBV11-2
TGTGCCAGCAGCCATGGGACGGTGAACACTGAAGCTTTCTTT
CASSHGTVNTEAFF
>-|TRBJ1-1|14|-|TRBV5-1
TGCGCCAGCAGCTTGAACGTCGTGAACACTGAAGCTTTCTTT
CASSLNVVNTEAFF
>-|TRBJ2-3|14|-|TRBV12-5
TGTGCTAGTGGTTTGTTACAGTCCACAGATACGCAGTATTTT
CASGLLQSTDTQYF
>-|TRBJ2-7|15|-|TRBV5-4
TGTGCCAGCAGCTCCCAGGGGCGCAGCTCCTACGAGCAGTACTTC
CASSSQGRSSYEQYF
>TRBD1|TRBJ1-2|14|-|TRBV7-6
TGTGCCAGCAGCCCCCGACAGGGCGGCTATGGCTACACCTTC
CASSPRQGGYGYTF
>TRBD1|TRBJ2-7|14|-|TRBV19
TGTGCCAGTAGCACGGGACAGGGGAGCTACGAGCAGTACTTC
CASSTGQGSYEQYF
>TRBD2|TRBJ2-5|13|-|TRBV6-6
TGTGCCAGCACCTGGGCGGGGGGGGAGACCCAGTACTTC
CASTWAGGETQYF
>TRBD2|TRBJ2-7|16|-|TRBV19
TGTGCCAGTAGTTCACCGACTAGCGGGAGACCCTACGAGCAGTACTTC
CASSSPTSGRPYEQYF
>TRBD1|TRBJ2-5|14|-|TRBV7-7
TGTGCCAGCAGCGTGACAGGGGGCGTGGAGACCCAGTACTTC
CASSVTGGVETQYF
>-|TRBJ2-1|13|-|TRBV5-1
TGCGCCAGCAATTCGGTCTTTAACAATGAGCAGTTCTTC
CASNSVFNNEQFF
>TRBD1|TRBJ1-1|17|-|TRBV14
TGTGCCAGCAGCCAATATCGGACAGGGGGTATGAACACTGAAGCTTTCTTT
CASSQYRTGGMNTEAFF
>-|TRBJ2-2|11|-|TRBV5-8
TGTGCCAGCAGAATGCGGGGGGAGCTGTTTTTT
CASRMRGELFF
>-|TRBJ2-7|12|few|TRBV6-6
TGTGCCAGCAGTATTCGGGCGGACGAGCAGTACTTC
CASSIRADEQYF
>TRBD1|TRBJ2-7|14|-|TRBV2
TGTGCCACCAGGGGGCAGGGGACATCCTACGAGCAGTACTTC
CATRGQGTSYEQYF
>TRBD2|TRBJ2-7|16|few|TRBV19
TGTGCCAGTAGCAACTTCGGGACTAGCGGGATCTACGAGCAGTACTTC
CASSNFGTSGIYEQYF
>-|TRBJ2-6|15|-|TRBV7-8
TGTGCCAGCAGCATCAATGATGCTGGGGCCAACGTCCTGACTTTC
CASSINDAGANVLTF
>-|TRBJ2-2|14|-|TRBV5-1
TGCGCCAGCAGCTTCGATACTAGCACCGGGGAGCTGTTTTTT
CASSFDTSTGELFF